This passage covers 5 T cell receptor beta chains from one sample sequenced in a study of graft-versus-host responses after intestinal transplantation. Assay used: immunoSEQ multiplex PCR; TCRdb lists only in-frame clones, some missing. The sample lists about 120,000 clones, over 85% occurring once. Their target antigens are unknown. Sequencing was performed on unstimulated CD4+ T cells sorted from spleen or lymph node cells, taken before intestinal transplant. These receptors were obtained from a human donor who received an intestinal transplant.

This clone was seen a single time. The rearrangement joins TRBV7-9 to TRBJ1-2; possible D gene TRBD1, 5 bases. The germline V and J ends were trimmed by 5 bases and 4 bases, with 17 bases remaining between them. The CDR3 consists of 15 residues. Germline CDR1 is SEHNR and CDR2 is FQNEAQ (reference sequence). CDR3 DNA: TGTGCCAGCAGCGCTAAGATGGGGGGACTCTATGGCTACACCTTC. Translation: CASSAKMGGLYGYTF. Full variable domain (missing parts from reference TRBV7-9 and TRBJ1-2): DTGVSQNPRHKITKRGQNVTFRCDPISEHNRLYWYRQTLGQGPEFLTYFQNEAQLEKSRLLSDRFSAERPKGSFSTLEIQRTEQGDSAMYLCASSAKMGGLYGYTFGSGTRLTVV.

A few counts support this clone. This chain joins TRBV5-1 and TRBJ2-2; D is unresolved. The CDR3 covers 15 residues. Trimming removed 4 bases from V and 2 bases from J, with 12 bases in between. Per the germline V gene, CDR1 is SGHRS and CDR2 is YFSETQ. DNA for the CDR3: TGCGCCAGCAGCCTCGGGCGCATAAACACCGGGGAGCTGTTTTTT. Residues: CASSLGRINTGELFF.

Here the CDR3 reads CASSLVAGTVGELFF. CDR3 coding DNA: TGCGCCAGCAGCTTGGTGGCAGGGACGGTCGGGGAGCTGTTTTTT. The chain links TRBV5-1 to TRBJ2-2; D tentatively fits TRBD1 or TRBD2 (5 bases each). Trimming pared 0 bases from V and 7 bases from J, leaving 13 bases between. In germline, CDR1 is SGHRS, CDR2 YFSETQ. The CDR3 loop spans 15 amino acids.

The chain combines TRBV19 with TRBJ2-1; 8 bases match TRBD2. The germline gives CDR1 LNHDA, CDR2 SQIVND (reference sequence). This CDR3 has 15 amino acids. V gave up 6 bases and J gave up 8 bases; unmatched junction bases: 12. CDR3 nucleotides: TGTGCCAGTAGCCCCGGGACTAGGCTCGGCGATGAGCAGTTCTTC. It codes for CASSPGTRLGDEQFF.

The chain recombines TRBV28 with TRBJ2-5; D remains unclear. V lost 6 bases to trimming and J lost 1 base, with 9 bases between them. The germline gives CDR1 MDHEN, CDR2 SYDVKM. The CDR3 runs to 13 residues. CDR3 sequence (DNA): TGTGCCAGCAGAACCAGGAGCCAAGAGACCCAGTACTTC. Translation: CASRTRSQETQYF.